This TCR beta chain was identified in a study of CD8+ T cells in alopecia areata. The overall study: Twice a day, 5 to 10 mg of oral tofacitinib was administered to treated patients.

This CDR3 has 13 residues. Germline V gene lookup returns CDR1 SGHNT and CDR2 YYREEE (reference sequence). Trimming removed 4 bases at V and 4 bases at J, with 9 bases between. Treatment described: oral pan-JAK inhibitor, 5-10 mg twice daily. The sequencing template was cDNA reverse transcribed from extracted RNA. Clones were read by immunoSEQ multiplex PCR, and TCRdb kept only the in-frame ones, dropping some. The sample includes 150,000 to 200,000 clones, less than 75% of them seen just once. This clone was found a few times. The clonotype was recovered from a human donor with alopecia areata. This chain joins TRBV5-4 and TRBJ2-1; possibly TRBD1 for D (6 bases). The sequencing here drew on CD4+ T cells sorted from blood, taken at approximately week 61, from a patient treated with tofacitinib. Here the CDR3 reads CASSHTGYNEQFF. In DNA, the CDR3 is TGTGCCAGCAGCCATACAGGGTACAATGAGCAGTTCTTC.